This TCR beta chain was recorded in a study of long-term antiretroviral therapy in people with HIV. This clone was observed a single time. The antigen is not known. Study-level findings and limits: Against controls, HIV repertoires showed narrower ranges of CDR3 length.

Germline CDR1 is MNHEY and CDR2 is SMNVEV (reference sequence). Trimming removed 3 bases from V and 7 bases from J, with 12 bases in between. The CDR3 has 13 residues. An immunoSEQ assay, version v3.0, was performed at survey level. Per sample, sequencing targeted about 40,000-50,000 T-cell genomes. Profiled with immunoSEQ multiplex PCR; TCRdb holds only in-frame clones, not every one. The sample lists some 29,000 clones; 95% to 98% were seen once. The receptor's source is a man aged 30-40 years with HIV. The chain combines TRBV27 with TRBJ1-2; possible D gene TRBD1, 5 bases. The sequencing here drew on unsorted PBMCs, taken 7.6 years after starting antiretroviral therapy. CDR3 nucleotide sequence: TGTGCCAGCAGTTTCCGGGACCTCCGTGGCTACACCTTC. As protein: CASSFRDLRGYTF.